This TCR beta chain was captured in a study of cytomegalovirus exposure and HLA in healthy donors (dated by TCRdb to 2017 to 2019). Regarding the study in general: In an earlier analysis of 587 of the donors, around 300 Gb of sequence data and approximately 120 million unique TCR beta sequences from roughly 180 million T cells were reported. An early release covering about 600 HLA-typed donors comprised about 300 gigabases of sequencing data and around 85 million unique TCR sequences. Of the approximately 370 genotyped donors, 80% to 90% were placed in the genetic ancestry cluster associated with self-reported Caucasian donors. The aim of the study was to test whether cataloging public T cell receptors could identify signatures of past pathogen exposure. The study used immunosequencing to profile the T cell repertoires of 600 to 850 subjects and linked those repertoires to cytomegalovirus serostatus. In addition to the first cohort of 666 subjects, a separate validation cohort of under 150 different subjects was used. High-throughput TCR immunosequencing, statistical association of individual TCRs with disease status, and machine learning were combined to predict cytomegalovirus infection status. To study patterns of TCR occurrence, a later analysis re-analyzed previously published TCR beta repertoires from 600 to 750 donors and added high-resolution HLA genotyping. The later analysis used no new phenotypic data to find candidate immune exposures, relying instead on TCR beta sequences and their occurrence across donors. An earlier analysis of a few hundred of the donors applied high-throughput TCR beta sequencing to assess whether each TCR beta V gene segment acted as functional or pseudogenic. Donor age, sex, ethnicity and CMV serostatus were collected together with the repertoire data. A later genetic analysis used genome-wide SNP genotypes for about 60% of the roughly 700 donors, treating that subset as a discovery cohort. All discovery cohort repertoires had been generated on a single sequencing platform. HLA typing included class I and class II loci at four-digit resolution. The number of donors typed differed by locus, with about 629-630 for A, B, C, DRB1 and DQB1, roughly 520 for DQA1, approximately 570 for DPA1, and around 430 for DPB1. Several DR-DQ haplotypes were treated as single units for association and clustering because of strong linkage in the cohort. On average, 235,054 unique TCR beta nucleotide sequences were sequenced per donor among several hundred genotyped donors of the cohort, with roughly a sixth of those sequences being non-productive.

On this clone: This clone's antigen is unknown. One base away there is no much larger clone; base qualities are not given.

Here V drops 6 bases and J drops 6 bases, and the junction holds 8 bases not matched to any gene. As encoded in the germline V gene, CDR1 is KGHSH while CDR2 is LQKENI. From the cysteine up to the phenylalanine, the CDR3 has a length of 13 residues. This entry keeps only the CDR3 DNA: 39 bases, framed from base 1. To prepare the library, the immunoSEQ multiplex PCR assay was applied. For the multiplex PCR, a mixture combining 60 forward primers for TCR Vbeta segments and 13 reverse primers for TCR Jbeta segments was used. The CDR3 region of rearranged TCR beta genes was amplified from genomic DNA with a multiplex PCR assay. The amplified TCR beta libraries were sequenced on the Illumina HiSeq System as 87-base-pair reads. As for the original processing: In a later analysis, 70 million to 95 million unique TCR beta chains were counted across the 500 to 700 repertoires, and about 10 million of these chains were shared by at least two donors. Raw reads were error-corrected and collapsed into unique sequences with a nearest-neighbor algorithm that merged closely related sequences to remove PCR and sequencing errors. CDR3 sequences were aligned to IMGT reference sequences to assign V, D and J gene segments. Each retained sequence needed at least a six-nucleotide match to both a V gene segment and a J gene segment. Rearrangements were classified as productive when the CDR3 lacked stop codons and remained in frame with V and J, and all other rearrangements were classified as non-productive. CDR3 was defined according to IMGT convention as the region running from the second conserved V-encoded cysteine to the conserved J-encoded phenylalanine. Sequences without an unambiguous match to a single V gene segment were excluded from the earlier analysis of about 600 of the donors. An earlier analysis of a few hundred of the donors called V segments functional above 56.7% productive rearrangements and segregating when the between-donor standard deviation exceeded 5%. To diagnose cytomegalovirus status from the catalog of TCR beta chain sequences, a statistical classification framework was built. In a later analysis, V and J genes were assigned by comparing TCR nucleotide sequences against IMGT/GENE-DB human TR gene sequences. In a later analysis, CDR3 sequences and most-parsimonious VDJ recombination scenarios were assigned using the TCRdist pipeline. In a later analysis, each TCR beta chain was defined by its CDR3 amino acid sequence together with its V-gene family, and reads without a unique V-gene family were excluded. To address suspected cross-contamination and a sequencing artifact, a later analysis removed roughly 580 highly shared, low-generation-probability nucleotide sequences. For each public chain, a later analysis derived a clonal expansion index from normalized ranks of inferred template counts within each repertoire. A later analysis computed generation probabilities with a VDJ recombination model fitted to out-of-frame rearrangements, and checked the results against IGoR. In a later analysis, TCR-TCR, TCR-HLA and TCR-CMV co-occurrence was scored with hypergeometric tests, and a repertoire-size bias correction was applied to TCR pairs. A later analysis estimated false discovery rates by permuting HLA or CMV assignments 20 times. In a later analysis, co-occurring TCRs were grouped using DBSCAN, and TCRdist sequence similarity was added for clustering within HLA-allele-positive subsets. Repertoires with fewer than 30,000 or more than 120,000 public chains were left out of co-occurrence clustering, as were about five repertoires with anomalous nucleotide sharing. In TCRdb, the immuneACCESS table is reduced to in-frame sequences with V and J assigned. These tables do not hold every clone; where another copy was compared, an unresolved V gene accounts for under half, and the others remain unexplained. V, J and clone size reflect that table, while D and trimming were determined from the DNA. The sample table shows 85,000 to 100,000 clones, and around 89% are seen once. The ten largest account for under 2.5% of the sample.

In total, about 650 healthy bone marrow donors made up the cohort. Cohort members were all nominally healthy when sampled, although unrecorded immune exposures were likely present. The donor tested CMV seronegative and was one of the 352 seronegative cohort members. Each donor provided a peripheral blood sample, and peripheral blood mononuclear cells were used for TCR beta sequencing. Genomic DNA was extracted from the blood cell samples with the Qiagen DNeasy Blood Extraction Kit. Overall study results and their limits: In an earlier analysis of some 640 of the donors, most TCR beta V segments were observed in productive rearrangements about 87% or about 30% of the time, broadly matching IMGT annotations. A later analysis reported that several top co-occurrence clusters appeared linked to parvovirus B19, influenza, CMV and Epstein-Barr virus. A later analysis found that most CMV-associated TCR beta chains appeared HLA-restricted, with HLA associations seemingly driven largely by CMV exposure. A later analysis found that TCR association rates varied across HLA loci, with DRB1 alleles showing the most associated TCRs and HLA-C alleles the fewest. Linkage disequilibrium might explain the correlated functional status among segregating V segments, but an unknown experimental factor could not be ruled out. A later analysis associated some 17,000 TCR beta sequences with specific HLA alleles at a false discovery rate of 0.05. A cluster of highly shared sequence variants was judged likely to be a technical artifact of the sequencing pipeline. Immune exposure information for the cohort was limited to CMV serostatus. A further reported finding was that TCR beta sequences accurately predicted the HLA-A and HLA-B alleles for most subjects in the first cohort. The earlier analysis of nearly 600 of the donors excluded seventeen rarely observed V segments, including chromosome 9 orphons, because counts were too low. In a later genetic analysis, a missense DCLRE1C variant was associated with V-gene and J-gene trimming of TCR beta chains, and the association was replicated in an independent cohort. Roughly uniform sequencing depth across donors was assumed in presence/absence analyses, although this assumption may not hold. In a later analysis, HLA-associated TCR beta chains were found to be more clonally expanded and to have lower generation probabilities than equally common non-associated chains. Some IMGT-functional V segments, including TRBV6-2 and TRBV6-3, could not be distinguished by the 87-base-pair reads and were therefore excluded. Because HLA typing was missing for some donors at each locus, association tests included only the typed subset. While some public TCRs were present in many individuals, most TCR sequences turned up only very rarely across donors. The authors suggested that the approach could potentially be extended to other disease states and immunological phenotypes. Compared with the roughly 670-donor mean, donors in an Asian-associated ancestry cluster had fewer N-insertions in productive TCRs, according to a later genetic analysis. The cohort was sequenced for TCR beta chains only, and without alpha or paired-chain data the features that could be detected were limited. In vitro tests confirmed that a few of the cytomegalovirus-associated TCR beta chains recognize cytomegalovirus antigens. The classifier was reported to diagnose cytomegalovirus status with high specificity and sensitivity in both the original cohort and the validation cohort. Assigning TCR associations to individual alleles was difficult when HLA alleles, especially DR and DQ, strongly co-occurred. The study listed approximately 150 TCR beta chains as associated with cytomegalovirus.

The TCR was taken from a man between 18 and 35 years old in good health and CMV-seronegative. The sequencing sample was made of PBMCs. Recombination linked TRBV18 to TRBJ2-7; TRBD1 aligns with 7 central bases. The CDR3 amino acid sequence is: CASSDRVDGEQYF. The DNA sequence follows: TGTGCCAGCTCCGACAGGGTTGATGGCGAGCAGTACTTC.